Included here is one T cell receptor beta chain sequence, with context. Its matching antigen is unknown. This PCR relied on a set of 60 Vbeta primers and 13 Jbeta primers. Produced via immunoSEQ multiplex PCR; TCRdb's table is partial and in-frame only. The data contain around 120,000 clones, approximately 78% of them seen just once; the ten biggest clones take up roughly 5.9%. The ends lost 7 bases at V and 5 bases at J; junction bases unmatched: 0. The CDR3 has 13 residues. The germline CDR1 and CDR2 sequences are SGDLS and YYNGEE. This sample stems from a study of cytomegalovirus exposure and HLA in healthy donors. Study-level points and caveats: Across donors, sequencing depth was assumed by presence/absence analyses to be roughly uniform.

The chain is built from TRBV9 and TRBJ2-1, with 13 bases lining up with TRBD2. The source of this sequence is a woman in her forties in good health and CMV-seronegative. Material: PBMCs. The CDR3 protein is CASGTSGNNEQFF. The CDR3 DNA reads TGTGCCAGCGGGACTAGCGGGAACAATGAGCAGTTCTTC.